This T cell receptor (beta chain) was recovered during a study of OX40 agonist ivuxolimab in advanced cancers. Whole-study context: Patients received ivuxolimab, an intravenous treatment, every 2 weeks at 0.01 to 10 mg/kg. Patients with hepatocellular carcinoma, melanoma, renal cell or head and neck cancer made up the dose-escalation patients. One patient with hepatocellular carcinoma and two with cutaneous melanoma, three in all, had partial responses.

To note about this clone: Antigen unknown.

Germline lookup yields CDR1 SGHDT and CDR2 YYEEEE. CDR3 length: 15 amino acids. V trimming: 3 bases; J trimming: 0 bases; junction bases outside the gene matches: 4. Study-level findings and limits: Partly responding patients at 0.1-3.0 mg/kg showed some of the smallest clonal expansion.

Method: immunoSEQ multiplex PCR; TCRdb's copy keeps in-frame clones and lacks some. Of around 68,000 clones in the sample, about 89% were seen once. The TCR comes from an adult with an advanced solid tumor such as melanoma, head and neck, liver or kidney cancer. This chain uses TRBV5-6 with TRBJ1-2; 8 bases align to TRBD1. The source material was CD4+ or CD8+ T cells sorted from blood, sampled in a trial of the OX40 agonist ivuxolimab. CDR3 region: CASSSPTGANYGYTF. The CDR3 DNA reads as TGTGCCAGCAGCTCCCCGACAGGGGCTAACTATGGCTACACCTTC.